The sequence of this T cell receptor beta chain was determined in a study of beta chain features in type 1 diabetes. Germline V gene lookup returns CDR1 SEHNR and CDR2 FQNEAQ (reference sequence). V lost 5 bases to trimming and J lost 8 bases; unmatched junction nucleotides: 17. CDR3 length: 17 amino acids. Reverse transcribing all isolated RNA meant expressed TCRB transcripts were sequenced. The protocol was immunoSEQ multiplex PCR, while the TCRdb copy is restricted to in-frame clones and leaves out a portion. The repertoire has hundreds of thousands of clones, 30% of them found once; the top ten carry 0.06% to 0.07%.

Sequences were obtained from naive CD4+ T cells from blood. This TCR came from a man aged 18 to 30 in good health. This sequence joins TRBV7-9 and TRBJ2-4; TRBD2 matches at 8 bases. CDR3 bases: TGTGCCAGCAGCGTACTTAGCGGGATGGCCCGGGAAGACATTCAGTACTTC. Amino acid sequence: CASSVLSGMAREDIQYF.